This T cell receptor beta chain comes out of a study of tumor-infiltrating lymphocytes in oesophageal squamous cell carcinoma. Germline-derived CDR1 and CDR2 are MNHGY and SAAAGT. The CDR3 has 12 residues. V was cut by 7 bases and J by 3 bases, with 7 bases left in between. TCRdb processed the PCR reads anew with MiXCR; each CDR3 protein has one entry. The sample lists fewer than 15,000 distinct CDR3 sequences; 45% to 60% were seen once. The rearrangement links TRBV6-8 to TRBJ2-4; D is undetermined. The source material was blood. This clonotype originated in a female donor with esophageal squamous cell carcinoma. CDR3 residues: CASISRKNIQYF. The CDR3 DNA follows: TGTGCCAGCATCTCCCGCAAAAACATTCAGTACTTC.